Shown below are 19 T cell receptor beta chains from a single sample sequenced in a study of T cell repertoires in cytomegalovirus infection. TCRdb re-called the reads with MiXCR, one entry per CDR3 protein. The sample contains roughly 860,000 distinct CDR3 sequences, 32% of which appear only once. These receptors have no known antigen. Material: cultured CD8+ T cells from PBMCs, obtained from culture after CMV antigen stimulation. Receptors were obtained from a human donor in good health (CMV status not recorded). Some clones in this sample may be carry-over from other donors' samples.

Remarks on this clonotype: Relative to the germline gene, one junction end is altered; a read error may explain this. This sequence joins TRBV11-2 and TRBJ1-4; D is ambiguous. This CDR3 is 12 amino acids long. Per the germline V gene, CDR1 is SGHAT and CDR2 is FQNNGV. The CDR3 nucleotides are TGTGTCAGCAGCGCTCTCAATGAAAAACTGTTTTTT. Its translation is CVSSALNEKLFF. Full variable domain (missing parts from reference TRBV11-2 and TRBJ1-4): EAGVAQSPRYKIIEKRQSVAFWCNPISGHATLYWYQQILGQGPKLLIQFQNNGVVDDSQLPKDRFSAERLKGVDSTLKIQPAKLEDSAVYLCVSSALNEKLFFGSGTQLSVL.

This clonotype was found many times. The chain couples TRBV20-1 to TRBJ1-2; tentatively, D is TRBD1 (5 bases). V lost 1 base and J lost 4, with 19 bases in between. The CDR3 consists of 16 residues. In germline, CDR1 is DFQATT, CDR2 SNEGSKA (reference sequence). CDR3 sequence (DNA): TGCAGTGCTAGAGTTCAGACAGTCGATACCACCTATGGCTACACCTTC. Translating gives CSARVQTVDTTYGYTF.

The J gene is TRBJ2-5, the V gene TRBV28, with D perhaps matching TRBD1 or TRBD2 (5 bases each). From germline, CDR1 is MDHEN and CDR2 SYDVKM. V lost 6 bases and J lost 3, with 20 bases in between. This CDR3 comprises 16 residues. The DNA for the CDR3 is TGTGCCAGCAGCCCCCCGCCCGGGGCGGGCAAAGAGACCCAGTACTTC. It encodes CASSPPPGAGKETQYF.

For the CDR3, the DNA is TGTGCCAGCAGTTACTCCCCCGACTCCGAAATTAGCACAGATACGCAGTATTTT. Translating it yields CASSYSPDSEISTDTQYF. This chain connects TRBV6-2 or TRBV6-3 to TRBJ2-3; D gene unclear. In germline, CDR1 is MNHEY, CDR2 SVGEGT. This CDR3 region has 18 residues. The ends were cut back, 0 bases at V and 0 bases at J, with 16 bases in the middle.

The chain combines TRBV28 with TRBJ2-1; D is uncertain. The CDR3 consists of 10 residues. Germline V lookup: CDR1 MDHEN, CDR2 SYDVKM. V shed 3 bases and J shed 10 bases, with 4 bases lying between them. In DNA, the CDR3 is TGTGCCAGCAGTTTCAGGGAGCAGTTCTTC. Its protein product is CASSFREQFF.

As to this clonotype: One junction end does not reproduce the germline sequence, and a read error may be involved. The chain uses TRBV7-8 and TRBJ1-1; D not resolved. CDR3 size: 14 residues. Germline CDR1 SGHVS, CDR2 FQNEAQ. The CDR3 nucleotides read TGTGTCAGCAGCTTGAGACGGATAAACACTGAAGCTTTCTTT. Encoded protein: CVSSLRRINTEAFF.

The chain combines TRBV4-1 with TRBJ1-2; 7 bases fit TRBD1. Germline values: CDR1 MGHRA, CDR2 YSYEKL. With V trimmed by 1 base and J by 4 bases, 6 bases remained unmatched. The CDR3 is 15 residues long. The CDR3 DNA reads as TGCGCCAGCAGCCAAGGACGACAGGGATCCTATGGCTACACCTTC. Translation gives CASSQGRQGSYGYTF.

The chain recombines TRBV7-3 with TRBJ2-7; 7 bases are a match to TRBD1. The length of the CDR3 is 18 residues. CDR1 is SGHTA and CDR2 is FQGTGA in the germline V gene. Trimming cost V 2 bases and J 4 bases; bases outside gene matches: 17. In DNA form, the CDR3 reads TGTGCCAGCAGCTTATGGGGATCGGGGACAGAGAAGGGGTACGAGCAGTACGTC. Its translation: CASSLWGSGTEKGYEQYV.

This sequence joins TRBV7-9 and TRBJ2-1; TRBD2 might be the D (7 bases). V dropped 5 bases and J dropped 15 bases, with 17 bases sitting between them. This CDR3 contains 12 residues. Germline values: CDR1 SEHNR, CDR2 FQNEAQ (reference sequence). The CDR3 here is CASSLPTGGLFF. CDR3 DNA sequence: TGTGCCAGCAGCCTCCCGACGGGGGGCCTGTTCTTC.

This sequence joins TRBV28 and TRBJ2-3; weak D call: TRBD2 (5 bases). This CDR3 is 13 amino acids long. The ends were cut back, 11 bases at V and 2 bases at J, with 14 bases in the middle. Germline V gene lookup returns CDR1 MDHEN and CDR2 SYDVKM. The CDR3 here is CASTTGITDTQYF. CDR3 bases: TGTGCCTCAACCACGGGGATCACAGATACGCAGTATTTT.

In its sample, this clonotype was seen many times. The rearrangement uses TRBV6-5 and TRBJ2-3; 7 nucleotides line up with TRBD2. The CDR3 runs to 17 residues. Germline CDR1 MNHEY, CDR2 SVGAGI. The J segment lost 0 bases and the V segment lost 4 bases, leaving 10 bases of the junction unmatched. CDR3 in DNA: TGTGCCAGCAGTTCAACTCGGGGCGGGGGAAGCACAGATACGCAGTATTTT. This codes for CASSSTRGGGSTDTQYF.

This chain joins TRBV6-2 or TRBV6-3 and TRBJ2-1, with D tentatively TRBD2 (5 bases). The CDR3 has 18 residues. CDR1 MNHEY and CDR2 SVGEGT come from the germline V gene. V lost 2 bases to trimming and J lost 5 bases, with 22 bases between them. This chain's CDR3 is CASSYPSRRGRLNNEQFF. The CDR3 bases are TGTGCCAGCAGTTACCCCTCAAGGCGAGGGAGACTTAACAATGAGCAGTTCTTC.

The CDR3 region is CASTWQGSTGELFF. The CDR3 DNA is TGTGCCAGTACATGGCAGGGAAGTACCGGGGAGCTGTTTTTT. The rearrangement joins TRBV19 to TRBJ2-2, with D perhaps TRBD1 (5 bases). This CDR3 region has 14 residues. V was shortened by 7 bases and J by 5 bases, with 14 bases between the two germline ends. CDR1 and CDR2 (germline): LNHDA, SQIVND (reference sequence). Full variable domain (rest looked up from reference TRBV19 and TRBJ2-2): DGGITQSPKYLFRKEGQNVTLSCEQNLNHDAMYWYRQDPGQGLRLIYYSQIVNDFQKGDIAEGYSVSREKKESFPLTVTSAQKNPTAFYLCASTWQGSTGELFFGEGSRLTVL.

On this clonotype itself: An end of the junction differs from the germline gene, which may be a read error. The chain recombines TRBV6-5 with TRBJ2-2, with D perhaps matching TRBD1 or TRBD2 (5 bases each). This CDR3 spans 19 amino acids. Germline lookup yields CDR1 MNHEY and CDR2 SVGAGI. The CDR3 region is CASSPGPGNYEGNIGELFF. As DNA, the CDR3 is TGTGCCAGCAGCCCGGGGCCGGGGAACTATGAGGGGAACATCGGGGAGCTGTTTTTT.

This clonotype turned up a few times. The gene calls are TRBV6-6 and TRBJ1-5, with a possible D match to TRBD1 (5 bases). Trimming cost V 2 bases and J 5 bases, with 13 bases left between them. CDR3 size: 15 residues. CDR1 and CDR2 (germline): MNHNY, SVGAGI (reference sequence). The CDR3 DNA reads as TGTGCCAGCAGTTACGTAAGGACATCCGATCAGCCCCAGCATTTT. Its translation is CASSYVRTSDQPQHF.

This clonotype has a count of ten or more. V gene TRBV24-1 combines with J gene TRBJ2-2, with D unclear. Trimming took 4 bases from V and 4 from J, leaving 6 bases between them. CDR3 length equals 13 residues. Germline V gene data show CDR1 as KGHDR and CDR2 as SFDVKD. The DNA for the CDR3 is TGTGCCACCAGTGAGGAGCTCACCGGGGAGCTGTTTTTT. Its protein is CATSEELTGELFF.

The chain recombines TRBV7-9 with TRBJ2-1, with a tentative D call TRBD1 (7 bases). In germline, CDR1 is SEHNR, CDR2 FQNEAQ (reference sequence). V lost 10 bases and J 9 bases, leaving 19 bases between the germline ends. CDR3 length: 13 amino acids. CDR3: CAILTGRYGEQFF. The CDR3 bases are TGTGCCATCCTGACAGGGAGGTATGGTGAGCAGTTCTTC. Full variable domain (rest looked up from reference TRBV7-9 and TRBJ2-1): DTGVSQNPRHKITKRGQNVTFRCDPISEHNRLYWYRQTLGQGPEFLTYFQNEAQLEKSRLLSDRFSAERPKGSFSTLEIQRTEQGDSAMYLCAILTGRYGEQFFGPGTRLTVL.

Only a few counts were recorded for this clonotype. The chain uses TRBV7-2 and TRBJ2-7; D is perhaps TRBD2 (5 bases). CDR3 length: 12 amino acids. Germline values: CDR1 SGHTA, CDR2 FQGNSA. With 5 bases removed from V and 6 bases from J, the gap between germline ends came to 11 bases. CDR3 nucleotide sequence: TGTGCCAGCAGCCCGCCGGGGAGCGAGCAGTACGTC. Its protein product is CASSPPGSEQYV.

This clonotype was found a few times. The chain has TRBV2 and TRBJ2-5, with a possible D match to TRBD2 (6 bases). This CDR3 has 16 residues. Deletions cut 4 bases from V and 0 bases from J, with 15 bases between. CDR1 and CDR2 (germline): SNHLY, FYNNEI. The CDR3 protein is CASSALTRPYQETQYF. DNA for the CDR3: TGTGCCAGCAGTGCACTGACTAGACCGTACCAAGAGACCCAGTACTTC.